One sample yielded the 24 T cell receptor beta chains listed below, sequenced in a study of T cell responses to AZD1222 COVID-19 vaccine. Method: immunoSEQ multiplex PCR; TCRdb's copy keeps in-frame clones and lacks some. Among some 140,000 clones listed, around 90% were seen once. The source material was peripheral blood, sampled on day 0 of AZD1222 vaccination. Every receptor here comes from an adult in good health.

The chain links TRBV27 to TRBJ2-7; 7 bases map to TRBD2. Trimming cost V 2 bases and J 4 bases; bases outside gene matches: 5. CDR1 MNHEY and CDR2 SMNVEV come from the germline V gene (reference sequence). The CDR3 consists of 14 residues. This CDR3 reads CASSLGQGGYEQYF. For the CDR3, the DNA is TGTGCCAGCAGTTTAGGGCAGGGAGGGTACGAGCAGTACTTC.

CDR3 loop: CASSLGLGDPSSYNEQFF. Written as DNA, the CDR3 is TGCGCCAGCAGCTTGGGACTAGGGGATCCTAGCTCCTACAATGAGCAGTTCTTC. The chain carries TRBV5-1 and TRBJ2-1; TRBD2 might be the D (6 bases). Per the germline V gene, CDR1 is SGHRS and CDR2 is YFSETQ. V shed 0 bases and J shed 0 bases, with 16 bases lying between them. The CDR3 length is 18 residues.

As DNA, the CDR3 is TGCAGTGCCCCTACCCCTGGAGGCTACACCTTC. Residues: CSAPTPGGYTF. This chain links TRBV20-1 with TRBJ1-2; D is unresolved. The length of the CDR3 is 11 residues. Per the germline V gene, CDR1 is DFQATT and CDR2 is SNEGSKA (reference sequence). V was clipped by 6 bases and J by 8 bases, with 13 bases between them.

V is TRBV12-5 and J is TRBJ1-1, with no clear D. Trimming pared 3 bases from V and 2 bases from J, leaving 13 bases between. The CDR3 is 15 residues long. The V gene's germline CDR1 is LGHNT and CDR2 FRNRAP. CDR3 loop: CASGFGLGFNTEAFF. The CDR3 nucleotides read TGTGCTAGTGGTTTTGGTCTGGGCTTTAACACTGAAGCTTTCTTT.

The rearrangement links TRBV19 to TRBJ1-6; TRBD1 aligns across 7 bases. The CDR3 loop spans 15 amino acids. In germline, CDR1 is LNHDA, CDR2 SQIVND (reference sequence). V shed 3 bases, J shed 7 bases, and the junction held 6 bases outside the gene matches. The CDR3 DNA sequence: TGTGCCAGTAGTATCGACAGGGCTGAGAATTCACCCCTCCACTTT. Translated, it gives CASSIDRAENSPLHF.

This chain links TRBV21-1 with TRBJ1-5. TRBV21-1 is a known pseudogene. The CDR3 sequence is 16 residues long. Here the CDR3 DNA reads TGTGCCAGCAGCAAGGGGACGGACTATAGCAATCAGCCCCAGCATTTT. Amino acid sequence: CASSKGTDYSNQPQHF.

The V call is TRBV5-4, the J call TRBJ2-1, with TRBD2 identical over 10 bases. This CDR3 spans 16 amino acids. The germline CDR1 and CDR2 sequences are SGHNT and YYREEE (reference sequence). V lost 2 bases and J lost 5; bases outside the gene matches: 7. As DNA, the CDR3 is TGTGCCAGCAGCTTCACGGGACTAGCGAACCACAATGAGCAGTTCTTC. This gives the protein CASSFTGLANHNEQFF.

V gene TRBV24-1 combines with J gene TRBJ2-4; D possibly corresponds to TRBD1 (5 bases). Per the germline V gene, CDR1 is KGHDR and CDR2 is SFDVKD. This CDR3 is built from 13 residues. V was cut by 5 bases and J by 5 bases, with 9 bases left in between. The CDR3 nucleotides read TGTGCCACCAGTGTTGGACAAGAAAACATTCAGTACTTC. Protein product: CATSVGQENIQYF.

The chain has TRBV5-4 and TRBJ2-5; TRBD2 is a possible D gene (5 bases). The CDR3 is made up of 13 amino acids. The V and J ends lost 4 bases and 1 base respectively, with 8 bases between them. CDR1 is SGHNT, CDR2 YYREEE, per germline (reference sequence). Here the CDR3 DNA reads TGTGCCAGCAGCCCGGAGGCCCAAGAGACCCAGTACTTC. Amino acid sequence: CASSPEAQETQYF.

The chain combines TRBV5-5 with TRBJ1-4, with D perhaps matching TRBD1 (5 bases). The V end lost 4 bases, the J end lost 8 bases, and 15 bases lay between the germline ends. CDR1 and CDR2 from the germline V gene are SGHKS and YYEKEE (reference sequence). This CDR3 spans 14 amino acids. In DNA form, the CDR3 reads TGTGCCAGCAGCATCCCCCAGGGTGGGGAAAAACTGTTTTTT. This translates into CASSIPQGGEKLFF.

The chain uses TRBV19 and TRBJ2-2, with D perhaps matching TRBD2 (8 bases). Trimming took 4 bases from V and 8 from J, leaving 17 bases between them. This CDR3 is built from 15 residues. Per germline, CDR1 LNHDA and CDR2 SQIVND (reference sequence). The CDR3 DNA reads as TGTGCCAGTAGTAGACAGGGATTAGCGGGAGGGGAGCTGTTTTTT. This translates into CASSRQGLAGGELFF.

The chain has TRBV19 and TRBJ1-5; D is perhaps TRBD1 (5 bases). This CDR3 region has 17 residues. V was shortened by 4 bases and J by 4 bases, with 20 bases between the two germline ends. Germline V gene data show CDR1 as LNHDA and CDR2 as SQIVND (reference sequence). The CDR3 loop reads CASSNSGTPSGNQPQHF. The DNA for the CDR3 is TGTGCCAGTAGTAATTCCGGGACGCCCTCGGGAAATCAGCCCCAGCATTTT.

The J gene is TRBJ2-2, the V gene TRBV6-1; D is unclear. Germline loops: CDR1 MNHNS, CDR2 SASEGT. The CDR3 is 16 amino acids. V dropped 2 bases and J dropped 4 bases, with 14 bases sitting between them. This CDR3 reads CASSEFPHPSTGELFF. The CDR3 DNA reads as TGTGCCAGCAGTGAATTCCCCCACCCGAGCACCGGGGAGCTGTTTTTT.

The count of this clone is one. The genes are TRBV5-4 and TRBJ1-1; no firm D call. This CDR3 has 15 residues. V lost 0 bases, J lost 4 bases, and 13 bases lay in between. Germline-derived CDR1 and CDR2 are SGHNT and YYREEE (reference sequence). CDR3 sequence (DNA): TGTGCCAGCAGCTTGGACCCGTACAGACTCACTGAAGCTTTCTTT. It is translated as CASSLDPYRLTEAFF.

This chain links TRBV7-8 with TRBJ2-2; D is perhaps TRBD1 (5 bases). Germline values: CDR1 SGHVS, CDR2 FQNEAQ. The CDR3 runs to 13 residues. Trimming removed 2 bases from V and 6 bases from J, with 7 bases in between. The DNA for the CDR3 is TGTGCCAGCAGCTTAAAAGGGGCCGGGGAGCTGTTTTTT. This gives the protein CASSLKGAGELFF.

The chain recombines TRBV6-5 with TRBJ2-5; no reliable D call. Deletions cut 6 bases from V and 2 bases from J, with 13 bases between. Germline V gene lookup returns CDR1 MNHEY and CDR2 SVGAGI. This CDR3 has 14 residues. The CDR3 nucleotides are TGTGCCAGCAGCCACGACATAGGACAAGAGACCCAGTACTTC. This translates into CASSHDIGQETQYF.

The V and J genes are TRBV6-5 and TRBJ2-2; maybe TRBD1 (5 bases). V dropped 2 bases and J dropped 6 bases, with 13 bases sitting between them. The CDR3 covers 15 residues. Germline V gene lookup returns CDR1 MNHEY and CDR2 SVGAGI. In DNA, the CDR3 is TGTGCCAGCAGTTACAGGGGTCCCAACGCCGGGGAGCTGTTTTTT. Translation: CASSYRGPNAGELFF.

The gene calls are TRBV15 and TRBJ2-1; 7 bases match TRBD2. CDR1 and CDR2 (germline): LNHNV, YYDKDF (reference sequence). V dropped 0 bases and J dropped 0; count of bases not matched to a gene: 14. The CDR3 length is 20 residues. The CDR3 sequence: CATSRDLVTSGKSSYNEQFF. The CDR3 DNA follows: TGTGCCACCAGCAGAGATCTTGTTACCAGCGGGAAGAGCTCCTACAATGAGCAGTTCTTC.

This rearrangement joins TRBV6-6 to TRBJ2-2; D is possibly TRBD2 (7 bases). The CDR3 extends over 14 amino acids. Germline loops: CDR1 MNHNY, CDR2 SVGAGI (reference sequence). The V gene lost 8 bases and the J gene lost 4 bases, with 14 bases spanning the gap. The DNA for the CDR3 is TGTGCCAGCGGGGGGGCGCGGGGCACCGGGGAGCTGTTTTTT. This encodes CASGGARGTGELFF.

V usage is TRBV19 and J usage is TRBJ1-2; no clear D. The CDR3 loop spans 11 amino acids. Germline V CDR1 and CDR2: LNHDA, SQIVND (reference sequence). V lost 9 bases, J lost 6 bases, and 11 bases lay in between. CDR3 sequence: CASRLGDGYTF. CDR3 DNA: TGTGCCAGCAGGCTAGGAGATGGCTACACCTTC.

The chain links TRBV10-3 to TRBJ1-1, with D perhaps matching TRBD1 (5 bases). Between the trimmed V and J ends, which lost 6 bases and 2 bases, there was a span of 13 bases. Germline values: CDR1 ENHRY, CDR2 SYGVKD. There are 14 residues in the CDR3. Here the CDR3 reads CAIRPDRGNTEAFF. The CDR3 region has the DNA TGTGCCATCAGGCCCGACAGAGGTAACACTGAAGCTTTCTTT.

The CDR3 sequence is CASSPVWLTSSYEQYF. The CDR3 DNA reads as TGTGCCAGCAGCCCGGTTTGGCTAACGAGCTCCTACGAGCAGTACTTC. The rearrangement uses TRBV5-4 and TRBJ2-7, with D unresolved. V shed 4 bases and J shed 0 bases, with 17 bases lying between them. The V gene's germline CDR1 is SGHNT and CDR2 YYREEE (reference sequence). This CDR3 spans 16 amino acids.

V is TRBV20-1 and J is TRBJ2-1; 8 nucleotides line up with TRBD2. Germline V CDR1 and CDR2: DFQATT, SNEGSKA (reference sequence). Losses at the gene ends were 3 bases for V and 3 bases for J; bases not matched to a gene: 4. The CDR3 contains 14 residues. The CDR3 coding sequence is TGCAGTGCTAGTTTAGCGGGGCTCTACAATGAGCAGTTCTTC. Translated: CSASLAGLYNEQFF.

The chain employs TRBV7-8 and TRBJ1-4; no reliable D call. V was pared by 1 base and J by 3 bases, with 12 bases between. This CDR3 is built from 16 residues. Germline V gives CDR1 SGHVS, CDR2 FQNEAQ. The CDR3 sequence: CASSLETERPNEKLFF. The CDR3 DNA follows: TGTGCCAGCAGCTTAGAAACGGAAAGACCTAATGAAAAACTGTTTTTT.